One and the same sample provided the 27 T cell receptor beta chains below, sequenced in a study of T cells in Graves' hyperthyroidism and ophthalmopathy. From RNA transcripts, TCR beta CDR3 regions were amplified. TCR CDR3 regions were first amplified by RT-PCR with HTBI primers. MiXCR, run by TCRdb on the multiplex PCR reads, gives a single entry per CDR3 protein. This sample carries under 350,000 distinct CDR3 sequences, about 20% of them seen once, and the ten largest clones take about 53%. Material: blood. The receptors stem from a woman aged 45 to 65 with Graves' hyperthyroidism.

The rearrangement joins TRBV28 to TRBJ1-4; D ambiguous. CDR1 is MDHEN and CDR2 is SYDVKM in the germline V gene. V was shortened by 5 bases and J by 8 bases, with 12 bases between the two germline ends. The CDR3 consists of 13 residues. CDR3 sequence reads: CASSPPTAEKLFF. CDR3 nucleotide sequence: TGTGCCAGCAGTCCACCGACCGCCGAAAAACTGTTTTTT.

CDR3 in amino acids: CSARTGTAQETQYF. In DNA form, the CDR3 reads TGCAGTGCTAGGACCGGGACAGCACAAGAGACCCAGTACTTC. The rearrangement joins TRBV20-1 to TRBJ2-5; 7 bases map to TRBD1. The CDR3 runs 14 residues. The ends lost 3 bases at V and 2 bases at J; junction bases unmatched: 6. Looked up from germline, CDR1 is DFQATT and CDR2 is SNEGSKA (reference sequence).

This clonotype was counted between two and nine times. The chain employs TRBV10-3 and TRBJ1-3; no definite D call. The CDR3 consists of 14 residues. From germline, CDR1 is ENHRY and CDR2 SYGVKD. V lost 3 bases, J lost 0 bases, and 6 bases lay in between. CDR3 protein: CAISDYNSGNTIYF. DNA of the CDR3: TGTGCCATCAGTGATTATAACTCTGGAAACACCATATATTTT.

On this clonotype: A much larger clone sits a single nucleotide away, making a read error possible. J is TRBJ1-2 and V is TRBV30; no reliable D call. The CDR3 extends over 13 amino acids. Looked up from germline, CDR1 is GTSNPN and CDR2 is SVGIG (reference sequence). This chain's CDR3 is CASSFSETLGYTF. The CDR3 bases are TGTGCCTCGAGTTTTTCAGAGACCTTAGGCTACACCTTC.

The gene calls are TRBV2 and TRBJ1-3; no reliable D call. The CDR3 runs 12 residues. The germline gives CDR1 SNHLY, CDR2 FYNNEI. CDR3 residues: CAARLSGNTIYF. The CDR3 DNA follows: TGTGCTGCGCGATTATCTGGAAACACCATATATTTT.

In its sample, this clonotype was seen a few times. This chain connects TRBV5-6 to TRBJ1-5, with a tentative D call TRBD1 (5 bases). CDR1 and CDR2 (germline): SGHDT, YYEEEE. This CDR3 is built from 14 residues. Trimming shortened V by 2 bases and J by 5 bases, and 11 bases separated the two germline ends. The CDR3 is CASSFRLGDQPQHF. DNA for the CDR3: TGTGCCAGCAGCTTCCGTCTGGGGGATCAGCCCCAGCATTTT.

This clonotype came up many times. The rearrangement links TRBV30 to TRBJ1-6; 7 bases are shared with TRBD1. Germline trimming cut 5 bases from V and 10 bases from J; bases unmatched to any gene: 11. The CDR3 extends over 14 amino acids. CDR1 and CDR2 from the germline V gene are GTSNPN and SVGIG (reference sequence). CDR3 in amino acids: CAWARDREVSPLHF. The CDR3 DNA is TGTGCCTGGGCACGAGACAGGGAGGTCTCACCCCTCCACTTT. The full variable domain, rest sourced from reference TRBV30 and TRBJ1-6, is SQTIHQWPATLVQPVGSPLSLECTVEGTSNPNLYWYRQAAGRGLQLLFYSVGIGQISSEVPQNLSASRPQDRQFILSSKKLLLSDSGFYLCAWARDREVSPLHFGNGTRLTVT.

This clonotype was seen repeatedly, ten times or more. The rearrangement links TRBV11-2 to TRBJ2-3; a weak D match, TRBD2 (5 bases). Germline CDR1 and CDR2: SGHAT and FQNNGV. CDR3 length: 15 residues. Trimming cost V 5 bases and J 2 bases, with 14 bases left between them. DNA for the CDR3: TGTGCCAGCAGCCTTCGAGGCGACTACACAGATACGCAGTATTTT. Its protein product is CASSLRGDYTDTQYF.

This clonotype was picked up a small number of times. V is TRBV2 and J is TRBJ2-1; maybe TRBD2 (5 bases). This CDR3 is built from 15 residues. V lost 1 base, J lost 3 bases, and 10 bases lay in between. Germline lookup yields CDR1 SNHLY and CDR2 FYNNEI. The CDR3 sequence: CASSEVRTYYNEQFF. Here the CDR3 DNA reads TGTGCCAGCAGTGAAGTTAGGACTTACTACAATGAGCAGTTCTTC.

This clonotype was seen repeatedly, ten times or more. The chain recombines TRBV2 with TRBJ2-1; no clear D. CDR1 is SNHLY and CDR2 is FYNNEI in the germline V gene. The CDR3 is 14 amino acids. V was cut by 6 bases and J by 5 bases, with 14 bases left in between. The CDR3 DNA reads as TGTGCCAGCAGACCGGCCGCTCAGGACAATGAGCAGTTCTTC. Amino acids: CASRPAAQDNEQFF. The full variable domain, with the rest looked up from reference TRBV2 and TRBJ2-1, is EPEVTQTPSHQVTQMGQEVILRCVPISNHLYFYWYRQILGQKVEFLVSFYNNEISEKSEIFDDQFSVERPDGSNFTLKIRSTKLEDSAMYFCASRPAAQDNEQFFGPGTRLTVL.

The chain has TRBV7-2 and TRBJ2-7; maybe TRBD2 (6 bases). Trimming took off 5 bases at V and 1 base at J, with 24 bases between the two ends. The CDR3 is 18 amino acids. Germline lookup yields CDR1 SGHTA and CDR2 FQGNSA. For the CDR3, the DNA is TGTGCCAGCAGCCCTGTCCCAATATTCGGGAGAGTATCCTACGAGCAGTACTTC. It yields the protein CASSPVPIFGRVSYEQYF.

V gene TRBV20-1 combines with J gene TRBJ1-1; D is unclear. This CDR3 has 12 amino acids. CDR1 is DFQATT and CDR2 is SNEGSKA in the germline V gene (reference sequence). The germline V and J ends were trimmed by 2 bases and 7 bases, with 11 bases remaining between them. The CDR3 protein is CSARIPPYEAFF. CDR3 sequence (DNA): TGCAGTGCTAGAATCCCCCCCTATGAAGCTTTCTTT.

This clonotype was detected ten times or more. V usage is TRBV11-2 and J usage is TRBJ2-7; the D gene is possibly TRBD1 (6 bases). Germline V gene sequence: CDR1 SGHAT, CDR2 FQNNGV. Trimming shortened V by 3 bases and J by 3 bases, and 15 bases separated the two germline ends. The CDR3 is made up of 15 amino acids. The CDR3 DNA sequence: TGTGCCAGCAGCTTGCTTCAGGACAGTTTCTACGAGCAGTACTTC. Its protein product is CASSLLQDSFYEQYF.

V usage is TRBV14 and J usage is TRBJ2-5; D remains unclear. There are 13 residues in the CDR3. V lost 3 bases and J 2 bases, leaving 7 bases between the germline ends. Germline CDR1 SGHDN, CDR2 FVKESK. CDR3 in amino acids: CASSHTRQETQYF. DNA for the CDR3: TGTGCCAGCAGCCATACCAGGCAAGAGACCCAGTACTTC.

Only a few counts were recorded for this clonotype. The J gene is TRBJ2-6, the V gene TRBV4-1; the D gene is possibly TRBD1 (6 bases). The germline V gene encodes CDR1 MGHRA and CDR2 YSYEKL. The CDR3 sequence is 16 residues long. V gave up 6 bases and J gave up 4 bases, with 16 bases separating them. DNA for the CDR3: TGCGCCAGCAGTCAGGACAGCTCTTACGGGGCCAACGTCCTGACTTTC. Protein sequence: CASSQDSSYGANVLTF.

This clonotype has only a few counts. The V and J genes are TRBV20-1 and TRBJ2-1; D gene uncertain. V lost 0 bases to trimming and J lost 2 bases, with 14 bases between them. This CDR3 comprises 16 residues. Germline lookup yields CDR1 DFQATT and CDR2 SNEGSKA (reference sequence). In DNA form, the CDR3 reads TGCAGTGCTAGAGATAGTCACGGGTTTACCTACAATGAGCAGTTCTTC. Protein product: CSARDSHGFTYNEQFF.

The sample holds many counts of this clonotype. The rearrangement uses TRBV20-1 and TRBJ2-7, with 8 positions matching TRBD1. Germline assignment: CDR1 DFQATT and CDR2 SNEGSKA (reference sequence). The CDR3 loop spans 12 amino acids. CDR3 in amino acids: CSAGDRGYEQYV. DNA of the CDR3: TGCAGTGCTGGAGACAGGGGCTACGAGCAGTACGTC.

The CDR3 DNA reads TGTGCCAGTAAGATTGCAACTAATGAAAAACTGTTTTTT. Protein: CASKIATNEKLFF. V is TRBV19 and J is TRBJ1-4; D gene uncertain. Germline V gene data show CDR1 as LNHDA and CDR2 as SQIVND (reference sequence). V lost 7 bases, J lost 0 bases, and 6 bases lay in between. The CDR3 spans 13 residues. The variable domain in full, with the rest retrieved from reference TRBV19 and TRBJ1-4, is DGGITQSPKYLFRKEGQNVTLSCEQNLNHDAMYWYRQDPGQGLRLIYYSQIVNDFQKGDIAEGYSVSREKKESFPLTVTSAQKNPTAFYLCASKIATNEKLFFGSGTQLSVL.

This clonotype was seen ten or more times. The rearrangement joins TRBV7-2 to TRBJ1-1; perhaps TRBD1 as D (6 bases). CDR1 and CDR2 from the germline V gene are SGHTA and FQGNSA. Trimming stripped 5 bases from V and 0 bases from J, with 10 bases between. The CDR3 length is 14 residues. The CDR3 loop reads CASSEDSLNTEAFF. CDR3 coding DNA: TGTGCCAGCAGCGAGGACAGTTTGAACACTGAAGCTTTCTTT.

This clonotype was seen more than once but under ten times. V gene TRBV5-1 combines with J gene TRBJ1-4; perhaps TRBD1 as D (5 bases). Per germline, CDR1 SGHRS and CDR2 YFSETQ. This CDR3 is 15 amino acids long. Trimming took 0 bases from V and 4 from J, leaving 10 bases between them. CDR3 bases: TGCGCCAGCAGCTTGGGGGGACCTGATAATGAAAAACTGTTTTTT. Translating gives CASSLGGPDNEKLFF.

The table lists this clonotype with a few counts. The chain employs TRBV10-2 and TRBJ2-7, with 8 bases matching TRBD2. The V and J ends lost 5 bases and 5 bases, in that order; junction bases with no gene match: 8. This CDR3 region has 14 residues. In germline, CDR1 is WSHSY, CDR2 SAAADI. This CDR3 is CASSPSGWDHEQYF. CDR3 in DNA: TGCGCCAGCAGTCCTAGCGGGTGGGACCACGAGCAGTACTTC.

The rearrangement uses TRBV18 and TRBJ2-5, with D unclear. This CDR3 spans 13 amino acids. Germline loops: CDR1 KGHSH, CDR2 LQKENI. V lost 3 bases to trimming and J lost 3 bases, with 8 bases between them. Here the CDR3 reads CASSPGRKETQYF. In DNA, the CDR3 is TGTGCCAGCTCACCGGGAAGGAAAGAGACCCAGTACTTC.

The chain combines TRBV20-1 with TRBJ1-2; a possible D gene is TRBD1 (6 bases). The CDR3 is 13 amino acids. Trimming pared 6 bases from V and 4 bases from J, leaving 15 bases between. Germline V CDR1 and CDR2: DFQATT, SNEGSKA (reference sequence). The CDR3 region has the DNA TGCAGTGCCGCGAGACAGGACCCCTATGGCTACACCTTC. Translated, it gives CSAARQDPYGYTF.

The chain uses TRBV30 and TRBJ2-2; D unclear. The length of the CDR3 is 14 residues. V was clipped by 0 bases and J by 5 bases, with 10 bases between them. Germline CDR1 reads GTSNPN; CDR2 reads SVGIG (reference sequence). The CDR3 region is CAWSVIRETGELFF. DNA for the CDR3: TGTGCCTGGAGTGTAATCCGTGAGACCGGGGAGCTGTTTTTT. Based on the CDR3 plus reference TRBV30 and TRBJ2-2, the full variable domain is SQTIHQWPATLVQPVGSPLSLECTVEGTSNPNLYWYRQAAGRGLQLLFYSVGIGQISSEVPQNLSASRPQDRQFILSSKKLLLSDSGFYLCAWSVIRETGELFFGEGSRLTVL.

Comment on this clonotype: Since a much larger clone is just one base distant, this may be a read error. DNA of the CDR3: TGCAGCGTGGATACAGGGTCGTCCTCCTACGTGCAGTACTTC. This codes for CSVDTGSSSYVQYF. The chain joins TRBV29-1 to TRBJ2-7; D is possibly TRBD1 (6 bases). Per the germline V gene, CDR1 is SQVTM and CDR2 is ANQGSEA. The CDR3 length is 14 residues.

On this clonotype itself: A read error may be the cause here, since a much bigger clone is one base away. The chain uses TRBV28 and TRBJ1-5; 8 nucleotides line up with TRBD1. The J segment lost 4 bases and the V segment lost 4 bases, leaving 6 bases of the junction unmatched. From germline, CDR1 is MDHEN and CDR2 SYDVKM. This CDR3 is built from 15 residues. The CDR3 DNA follows: TGTGCCAGCAGTTCCGACGGACAGGGAAATCAGCCCCAGCATTTT. This codes for CASSSDGQGNQPQHF.

The table lists this clonotype with many counts. The V and J genes are TRBV9 and TRBJ2-3; 8 positions match TRBD2. The CDR3 length is 16 residues. Germline values: CDR1 SGDLS, CDR2 YYNGEE. The ends lost 4 bases at V and 0 bases at J; junction bases unmatched: 7. The chain's CDR3 is CASSPIAGTSTDTQYF. CDR3 bases: TGTGCCAGCAGCCCTATAGCGGGGACTAGCACAGATACGCAGTATTTT.